This section outlines one TCR beta chain sequence together with its context. Methods used by the authors: Amplified reference gene primers provided the basis for estimating nucleated cell counts. Method: immunoSEQ multiplex PCR; TCRdb's copy keeps in-frame clones and lacks some. V, J and clone size are those of that table, while D and trimming were read from the DNA. This repertoire shows roughly 250,000 clones, 80% to 95% found once; its top ten account for approximately 0.8%. Enrolment of Seattle patients took place during active infection, and they were followed longitudinally. The data stem from a study of blood T cell repertoires in COVID-19. Overall study context: Sites across the United States, Italy and Spain contributed samples from acute and convalescent COVID-19. Sources were T cells, B-cell-depleted T cells, or PBMCs; the material itself was cDNA or gDNA.

The germline V gene encodes CDR1 ENHRY and CDR2 SYGVKD. V was clipped by 3 bases and J by 3 bases, with 9 bases between them. The CDR3 runs 14 residues. The receptor's source is a man aged 30-40 years with COVID-19, enrolled during active disease. Material for sequencing was peripheral blood. The chain joins TRBV10-3 to TRBJ2-1; D is perhaps TRBD2 (6 bases). The CDR3 spells CAISDVADYNEQFF. The CDR3 DNA follows: TGTGCCATCAGTGACGTAGCGGACTACAATGAGCAGTTCTTC.